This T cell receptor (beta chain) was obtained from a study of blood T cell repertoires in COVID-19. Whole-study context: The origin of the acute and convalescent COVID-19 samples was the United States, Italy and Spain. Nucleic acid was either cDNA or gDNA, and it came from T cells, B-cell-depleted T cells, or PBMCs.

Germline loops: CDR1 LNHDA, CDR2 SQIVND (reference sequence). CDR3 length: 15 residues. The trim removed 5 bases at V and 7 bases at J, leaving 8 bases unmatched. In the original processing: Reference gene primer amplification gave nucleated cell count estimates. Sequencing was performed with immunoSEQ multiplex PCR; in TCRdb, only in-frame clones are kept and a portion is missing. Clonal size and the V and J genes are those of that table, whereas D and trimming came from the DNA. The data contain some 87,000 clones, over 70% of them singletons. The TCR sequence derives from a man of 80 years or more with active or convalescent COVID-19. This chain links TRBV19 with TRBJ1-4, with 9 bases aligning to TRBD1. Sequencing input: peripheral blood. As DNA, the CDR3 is TGTGCCAGTAGTCCCCGAAACAGGGGGCGTGAAAAACTGTTTTTT. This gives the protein CASSPRNRGREKLFF.